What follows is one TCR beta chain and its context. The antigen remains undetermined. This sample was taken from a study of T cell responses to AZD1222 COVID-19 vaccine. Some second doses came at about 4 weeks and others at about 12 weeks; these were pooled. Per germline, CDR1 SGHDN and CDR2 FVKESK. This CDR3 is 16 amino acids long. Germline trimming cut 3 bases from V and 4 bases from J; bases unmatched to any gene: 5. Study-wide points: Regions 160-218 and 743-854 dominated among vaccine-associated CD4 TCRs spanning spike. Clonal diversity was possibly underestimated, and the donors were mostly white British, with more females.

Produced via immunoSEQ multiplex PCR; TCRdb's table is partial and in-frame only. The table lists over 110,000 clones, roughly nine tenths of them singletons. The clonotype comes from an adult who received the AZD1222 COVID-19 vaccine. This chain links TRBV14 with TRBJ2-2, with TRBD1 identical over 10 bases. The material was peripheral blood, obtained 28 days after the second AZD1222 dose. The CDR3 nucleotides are TGTGCCAGCAGCCAGGCCGACAGGGGGCCCACCGGGGAGCTGTTTTTT. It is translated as CASSQADRGPTGELFF.